This TCR beta chain was recovered during a study of blood T cells in healthy people across ages. Study-level points and caveats: The recorded TCR beta diversity per million T cells decreased in a roughly linear manner with age.

This clonotype was picked up a small number of times. What it recognizes is unknown. CDR1 and CDR2 from the germline V gene are DFQATT and SNEGSKA (reference sequence). V gave up 0 bases and J gave up 4 bases; unmatched junction bases: 16. This CDR3 has 18 residues. With a J-beta primer mix and a sample-barcoded 5' primer, a second PCR ran about 7 to 12 cycles. A single record per CDR3 protein comes from TCRdb applying MiXCR to the 5' RACE reads. This sample has hundreds of thousands of distinct CDR3 sequences; over 40% occur once, and the top ten carry 25% to 35%. Specimen: blood. This sequence joins TRBV20-1 and TRBJ1-2; 8 bases match TRBD1. This TCR was recovered from an elderly man in good health. The CDR3 spells CSARDPSDRARRGYGYTF. CDR3 bases: TGCAGTGCTAGAGATCCCTCGGACAGGGCGAGGAGGGGCTATGGCTACACCTTC.